This is a list of T cell receptor beta chains from one sample in a study of radiation and T cells in renal cell carcinoma. Method: immunoSEQ multiplex PCR; TCRdb's copy keeps in-frame clones and lacks some. The repertoire holds approximately 150,000 clones, with 75% to 90% as singletons. This sample comprised blood, obtained from a patient whose treatment included radiotherapy and nephrectomy. These receptors all stem from a woman between 45 and 65 years old with renal cell carcinoma. CDR3s include the opening cysteine and the closing phenylalanine or tryptophan. The D gene is left open where the match is weak. The size of a clone is reported for some rows only, either as once, few or many, or as a class for expanded clones.

D gene	CDR3 length	V gene	clone size	J gene	CDR3 protein	CDR3 DNA
-	14	TRBV7-7	-	TRBJ2-2	CASSPNRVAGELFF	TGTGCCAGCAGCCCAAACAGGGTCGCCGGGGAGCTGTTTTTT
TRBD1	16	TRBV12-5	few	TRBJ1-1	CASVPNSGQGNTEAFF	TGTGCTAGTGTTCCTAACTCGGGACAGGGAAACACCGAAGCTTTCTTT
TRBD2	14	TRBV7-9	-	TRBJ2-7	CASSHGTSGTLQYF	TGTGCCAGCAGTCACGGGACTAGCGGGACTCTGCAGTACTTC
-	15	TRBV30	-	TRBJ2-7	CAWGWPGRATYEQYF	TGTGCCTGGGGGTGGCCTGGACGGGCCACCTACGAGCAGTACTTC
-	17	TRBV11-2	-	TRBJ2-7	CASSLSLRGGFTYEQYF	TGTGCCAGCAGCTTAAGTTTACGGGGAGGATTTACCTACGAGCAGTACTTC
TRBD2	16	TRBV6-5	once	TRBJ2-5	CASSFGLAGGPGTQYF	TGTGCCAGCAGTTTCGGACTAGCGGGGGGGCCAGGGACCCAGTACTTC
-	13	TRBV10-3	once	TRBJ2-7	CAIRSGPLWEQYF	TGTGCCATCAGGAGCGGACCCCTTTGGGAGCAGTACTTC
-	13	TRBV7-6	-	TRBJ1-2	CATRPPANYGYTF	TGTGCCACCCGCCCCCCCGCTAACTATGGCTACACCTTC
-	13	TRBV5-1	once	TRBJ1-4	CASSPGLNEKLFF	TGCGCCAGCAGCCCAGGACTGAATGAAAAACTGTTTTTT
-	15	TRBV19	-	TRBJ1-1	CASSITEQGIPEAFF	TGTGCCAGTAGCATCACCGAGCAGGGGATACCTGAAGCTTTCTTT
-	15	TRBV7-2	-	TRBJ2-2	CARTAGAGNAGELFF	TGTGCCAGGACGGCTGGGGCAGGCAACGCCGGGGAGCTGTTTTTT
-	15	TRBV6-4	-	TRBJ2-3	CASSESDRSTDTQYF	TGTGCCAGCAGTGAGTCGGACAGAAGCACAGATACGCAGTATTTT
TRBD1	14	TRBV6-5	once	TRBJ1-2	CASSPDRANYGYTF	TGTGCCAGCAGTCCCGACAGGGCGAACTATGGCTACACCTTC
-	14	TRBV19	-	TRBJ1-6	CASSPGGPGSPLHF	TGTGCCAGTAGCCCTGGGGGGCCGGGGTCACCCCTCCACTTT
-	14	TRBV28	-	TRBJ1-5	CASSRSSRDQPQHF	TGTGCCAGCAGTCGCTCCTCGAGGGATCAGCCCCAGCATTTT
-	14	TRBV19	few	TRBJ1-1	CASSHGTDYTEAFF	TGTGCCAGTTCGCATGGGACGGATTACACTGAAGCTTTCTTT
-	14	TRBV7-2	-	TRBJ1-2	CASSLAFALRGYTF	TGTGCCAGCAGCTTAGCATTTGCCCTACGGGGCTACACCTTC
-	14	TRBV5-4	-	TRBJ2-5	CASSLGFYQETQYF	TGTGCCAGCAGCTTGGGATTCTACCAAGAGACCCAGTACTTC
TRBD2	15	TRBV10-1	-	TRBJ2-1	CASRGSGSEYNEQFF	TGCGCCAGCAGGGGGAGCGGGAGCGAGTACAATGAGCAGTTCTTC
-	14	TRBV29-1	-	TRBJ2-3	CSVGGRLRTDTQYF	TGCAGCGTTGGCGGACGCCTCCGGACAGATACGCAGTATTTT
TRBD2	15	TRBV19	-	TRBJ2-3	CASSIGDGRADTQYF	TGTGCCAGTAGTATAGGGGACGGGAGGGCAGATACGCAGTATTTT
-	17	TRBV4-3	-	TRBJ1-1	CASSRKAWGTSDTEAFF	TGCGCCAGCAGCCGGAAGGCGTGGGGGACCTCGGACACTGAAGCTTTCTTT
TRBD2	17	TRBV4-3	-	TRBJ2-3	CASSQDELAGERNTQYF	TGCGCCAGCAGCCAAGACGAACTAGCGGGAGAGAGGAATACGCAGTATTTT
-	14	TRBV28	-	TRBJ1-2	CASKTQTVTGGYTF	TGTGCCAGCAAGACCCAGACAGTGACAGGAGGCTACACCTTC
-	15	TRBV9	-	TRBJ2-3	CASSTQPGPSDTQYF	TGTGCCAGCAGCACCCAACCGGGGCCCTCGGATACGCAGTATTTT
-	15	TRBV6-4	-	TRBJ2-3	CAPLEGGASTDTQYF	TGTGCCCCCCTGGAGGGGGGGGCCAGCACAGATACGCAGTATTTT
-	15	TRBV27	-	TRBJ2-1	CASSLERGSYNEQFF	TGTGCCAGCAGTTTGGAACGAGGCTCCTACAATGAGCAGTTCTTC
-	15	TRBV5-6	-	TRBJ1-3	CASSLRESSGNTIYF	TGTGCCAGCAGCTTGAGGGAGAGCTCTGGAAACACCATATATTTT